Listed below are T cell receptor beta chains from one sample, sequenced in a study of CD8 T cells in ankylosing spondylitis. TCRdb called the 5' RACE reads again in MiXCR, with one record for every CDR3 protein. The profile covers 750,000 to 850,000 distinct CDR3 sequences, with approximately 12% appearing a single time and 0.45% to 0.6% taken by the ten largest. The sequencing input was blood, either unsorted or a sorted T cell fraction (not recorded which). These receptors were collected from a male donor with ankylosing spondylitis. Each CDR3 is given with its conserved first and last residue. D genes are given only for firm matches. Size values are once, few and many counts, or a class for expanded clones, and some rows have none.

V gene: TRBV7-9; D gene: TRBD2; J gene: TRBJ2-7; clone size: few; CDR3 DNA: TGTGCCAGCAGCTTAGCGGTCAGCGGGAGAAACGAGCAGTACTTC; CDR3 protein: CASSLAVSGRNEQYF
V gene: TRBV4-2; D gene: .; J gene: TRBJ2-1; clone size: many; CDR3 DNA: TGTGCCAGCAGCCTGTTGGGGGGCGGCAATGAGCAGTTCTTC; CDR3 protein: CASSLLGGGNEQFF
V gene: TRBV7-6; D gene: .; J gene: TRBJ2-5; clone size: few; CDR3 DNA: TGTGCCAGCAGCGTTGTTAGAGGAGAGACCCAGTACTTC; CDR3 protein: CASSVVRGETQYF
V gene: TRBV6-5; D gene: .; J gene: TRBJ2-3; clone size: .; CDR3 DNA: TGTGCCAGCAGTTACCAGCGGACGCAGTATTTT; CDR3 protein: CASSYQRTQYF
V gene: TRBV20-1; D gene: TRBD2; J gene: TRBJ2-3; clone size: few; CDR3 DNA: TGCAGTGCTTCCACGCTAGCGGGAGATACGCAGTATTTT; CDR3 protein: CSASTLAGDTQYF
V gene: TRBV6-2/TRBV6-3; D gene: .; J gene: TRBJ1-1; clone size: few; CDR3 DNA: .; CDR3 protein: CASSPTSLPTQGLFFGAFF
V gene: TRBV20-1; D gene: .; J gene: TRBJ2-7; clone size: .; CDR3 DNA: TGCAGTGCTAGAGATGTTCCGGGGAACGAGCAGTACTTC; CDR3 protein: CSARDVPGNEQYF
V gene: TRBV20-1; D gene: TRBD2; J gene: TRBJ2-3; clone size: .; CDR3 DNA: TGCAGTGCTATGGCGGGAGGGGTTAGCACAGATACGCAGTATTTT; CDR3 protein: CSAMAGGVSTDTQYF
V gene: TRBV11-2; D gene: .; J gene: TRBJ1-6; clone size: .; CDR3 DNA: TGTGCCAGCAGCTCTTCGAATTATTCACCCCTCCACTTT; CDR3 protein: CASSSSNYSPLHF
V gene: TRBV6-6; D gene: .; J gene: TRBJ2-2; clone size: many; CDR3 DNA: TGTGCCAGCAGCCTCCAAACCGGGGAGCTGTTTTTT; CDR3 protein: CASSLQTGELFF
V gene: TRBV6-2/TRBV6-3; D gene: .; J gene: TRBJ2-3; clone size: .; CDR3 DNA: TGTGCCAGCAGTGACAGGTTTACTAGCACAGATACGCAGTATTTT; CDR3 protein: CASSDRFTSTDTQYF
V gene: TRBV20-1; D gene: .; J gene: TRBJ2-7; clone size: few; CDR3 DNA: TGCAGTGCTAGAGGACGGCTCTCCTACGAGCAGTACTTC; CDR3 protein: CSARGRLSYEQYF
V gene: TRBV12-3/TRBV12-4; D gene: TRBD1; J gene: TRBJ2-1; clone size: many; CDR3 DNA: TGTGCCAGCAGGACAGGGGCCGGCTACAATGAGCAGTTCTTC; CDR3 protein: CASRTGAGYNEQFF
V gene: TRBV27; D gene: .; J gene: TRBJ2-7; clone size: .; CDR3 DNA: TGTGCCAGCAGTCCCCAAGTTTGGGCCTACGAGCAGTACTTC; CDR3 protein: CASSPQVWAYEQYF
V gene: TRBV29-1; D gene: TRBD2; J gene: TRBJ2-5; clone size: many; CDR3 DNA: TGCAGCGGGGGAGGGCAGGAGACCCAGTACTTC; CDR3 protein: CSGGGQETQYF
V gene: TRBV5-8; D gene: .; J gene: TRBJ2-1; clone size: .; CDR3 DNA: TGTGCCAGCAGCTTGGGGACCGCAACAGGGGAGCAGTTCTTC; CDR3 protein: CASSLGTATGEQFF
V gene: TRBV20-1; D gene: .; J gene: TRBJ1-2; clone size: many; CDR3 DNA: TGCAGTGCTAGAGATAGGCGGGACGGTGGAGGCTACACCTTC; CDR3 protein: CSARDRRDGGGYTF
V gene: TRBV28; D gene: .; J gene: TRBJ2-7; clone size: .; CDR3 DNA: TGTGCCAGCAAAAATCAGGGTCCCCCGGAGCAGTACTTC; CDR3 protein: CASKNQGPPEQYF
V gene: TRBV7-2; D gene: TRBD1; J gene: TRBJ2-7; clone size: .; CDR3 DNA: TGTGCCAGCGCCTCCTCCGGGACAGGGACCTACGAGCAGTACTTC; CDR3 protein: CASASSGTGTYEQYF
V gene: TRBV15; D gene: TRBD2; J gene: TRBJ2-7; clone size: .; CDR3 DNA: TGTGCCACCAGCAGAGCCGGACTAGCGGCCTCCTACGAGCAGTACTTC; CDR3 protein: CATSRAGLAASYEQYF
V gene: TRBV20-1; D gene: .; J gene: TRBJ2-3; clone size: .; CDR3 DNA: TGCAGTTCGGTCATAAGCTCCACAGATACGCAGTATTTT; CDR3 protein: CSSVISSTDTQYF
V gene: TRBV20-1; D gene: .; J gene: TRBJ2-3; clone size: many; CDR3 DNA: TGCAGTGCTAGACCGCCAAATACGCAGTATTTT; CDR3 protein: CSARPPNTQYF
V gene: TRBV4-3; D gene: TRBD2; J gene: TRBJ2-3; clone size: many; CDR3 DNA: TGCGCCAGCAGCCTCCGACTAGCGAGGACAGATACGCAGTATTTT; CDR3 protein: CASSLRLARTDTQYF
V gene: TRBV2; D gene: TRBD1; J gene: TRBJ2-7; clone size: few; CDR3 DNA: TGTGCCAGCACCGGACAGGGTATAAGTGCTGCTCCCTACGAGCAGTACTTC; CDR3 protein: CASTGQGISAAPYEQYF
V gene: TRBV11-1; D gene: TRBD2; J gene: TRBJ2-2; clone size: few; CDR3 DNA: TGTGCCAGCAGCTCTAGGGGGACTAGCGGGAGGGCCGTCACCGGGGAGCTGTTTTTT; CDR3 protein: CASSSRGTSGRAVTGELFF
V gene: TRBV7-2; D gene: TRBD2; J gene: TRBJ2-1; clone size: few; CDR3 DNA: TGTGCCAGCAGCCTTAGGATTAGCGGGAGTTACAATGAGCAGTTCTTC; CDR3 protein: CASSLRISGSYNEQFF
V gene: TRBV20-1; D gene: TRBD2; J gene: TRBJ2-5; clone size: many; CDR3 DNA: TGCAGTGCCTCCGGCGGGGGGGCGACTTGGACCCAGTACTTC; CDR3 protein: CSASGGGATWTQYF
V gene: TRBV28; D gene: .; J gene: TRBJ2-3; clone size: .; CDR3 DNA: TGTGCCAGCAGTTTAATTGGCGGTCCAAGCACAGATACGCAGTATTTT; CDR3 protein: CASSLIGGPSTDTQYF
V gene: TRBV2; D gene: TRBD1; J gene: TRBJ1-1; clone size: .; CDR3 DNA: TGTGCCGGAGAGGACAGGGGCGCTGAAGCTTTCTTT; CDR3 protein: CAGEDRGAEAFF
V gene: TRBV7-2; D gene: .; J gene: TRBJ2-2; clone size: .; CDR3 DNA: TGTGCCAGCAGCCCTCGGACTAACGCGAACACCGGGGAGCTGTTTTTT; CDR3 protein: CASSPRTNANTGELFF
V gene: TRBV7-2; D gene: .; J gene: TRBJ2-5; clone size: many; CDR3 DNA: TGTGCCAGCAGCTTATACGTCGGGGGTGAGGGAGAGGAGACCCAGTACTTC; CDR3 protein: CASSLYVGGEGEETQYF
V gene: TRBV20-1; D gene: TRBD1; J gene: TRBJ2-7; clone size: .; CDR3 DNA: TGCAGTGCTAGAGATATTTTGGCAGGGGGCGACGAGCAGTACTTC; CDR3 protein: CSARDILAGGDEQYF
V gene: TRBV20-1; D gene: .; J gene: TRBJ1-5; clone size: many; CDR3 DNA: TGCAGTGCGGGCCCCGGCGGATACAATCAGCCCCAGCATTTT; CDR3 protein: CSAGPGGYNQPQHF
V gene: TRBV6-2/TRBV6-3; D gene: TRBD2; J gene: TRBJ2-7; clone size: .; CDR3 DNA: TGTGCCAGCAGTTCCGGACTAGCGGGCCCCTCCTACGAGCAGTACTTC; CDR3 protein: CASSSGLAGPSYEQYF
V gene: TRBV12-3/TRBV12-4; D gene: .; J gene: TRBJ1-3; clone size: few; CDR3 DNA: TGTGCCAGCAGTTTGAAGGACAGAGGTGGAAACACCATATATTTT; CDR3 protein: CASSLKDRGGNTIYF